This T cell receptor beta chain stems from a study of control samples from healthy donors and cancer patients. The V end lost 3 bases, the J end lost 1 base, and 16 bases lay between the germline ends. This CDR3 has 17 amino acids. Germline V gene data show CDR1 as KGHSH and CDR2 as LQKENI. Libraries were prepared by immunoSEQ multiplex PCR; TCRdb keeps only in-frame clonotypes and omits some of them. Of 40,000 or so clones listed, about 91% are singletons. Material for sequencing was PBMCs. The chain recombines TRBV18 with TRBJ1-3, with D unclear. The receptor's source is a middle-aged woman with head and neck cancer. CDR3 sequence reads: CASSPIATATSGNTIYF. CDR3 sequence (DNA): TGTGCCAGCTCACCGATTGCGACGGCTACTTCTGGAAACACCATATATTTT. Variable domain in full (rest from reference TRBV18 and TRBJ1-3): NAGVMQNPRHLVRRRGQEARLRCSPMKGHSHVYWYRQLPEEGLKFMVYLQKENIIDESGMPKERFSAEFPKEGPSILRIQQVVRGDSAAYFCASSPIATATSGNTIYFGEGSWLTVV.